Presented here are 23 T cell receptor beta chains from one specimen sequenced in a study of CD8 T cells in ankylosing spondylitis. Points from the study as a whole: Blood of patients with ankylosing spondylitis appeared to be characterized by a TCR beta motif of about 8 highly homologous variants.

These receptors' antigens are unknown. TCRdb used MiXCR to reprocess the 5' RACE reads, holding one entry per CDR3 protein. The sample carries hundreds of thousands of distinct CDR3 sequences, 10% to 15% recorded once. The sample was blood, either unsorted or a sorted T cell fraction (not recorded which). Receptors were obtained from a male donor with ankylosing spondylitis.

J is TRBJ2-2 and V is TRBV6-1; D unresolved. Germline CDR1 MNHNS, CDR2 SASEGT. V shed 5 bases and J shed 0 bases, with 10 bases lying between them. This CDR3 region has 15 residues. This CDR3 reads CASSRHGPNTGELFF. The DNA for the CDR3 is TGTGCCAGCAGTCGACACGGCCCGAACACCGGGGAGCTGTTTTTT.

This clonotype appeared many times. V and J are TRBV7-2 and TRBJ1-4; D uncertain. The CDR3 has 13 residues. Germline assignment: CDR1 SGHTA and CDR2 FQGNSA. Trimming stripped 2 bases from V and 12 bases from J, with 13 bases between. The CDR3 spells CASSLIRSAQLFF. The CDR3 DNA is TGTGCCAGCAGCTTAATACGGTCCGCTCAACTGTTTTTT. Looking up the rest from reference TRBV7-2 and TRBJ1-4 gives the full variable domain: GAGVSQSPSNKVTEKGKDVELRCDPISGHTALYWYRQSLGQGLEFLIYFQGNSAPDKSGLPSDRFSAERTGGSVSTLTIQRTQQEDSAVYLCASSLIRSAQLFFGSGTQLSVL.

At least ten counts were recorded for this clonotype. The V call is TRBV5-1, the J call TRBJ1-1, with D tentatively TRBD1 (5 bases). This CDR3 has 15 amino acids. V lost 0 bases to trimming and J lost 7 bases, with 16 bases between them. Germline-derived CDR1 and CDR2 are SGHRS and YFSETQ. The CDR3 is CASSLAWGREDEAFF. The CDR3 DNA reads TGCGCCAGCAGCTTGGCCTGGGGGAGGGAAGATGAAGCTTTCTTT. Filled out from reference TRBV5-1 and TRBJ1-1, the complete variable domain reads KAGVTQTPRYLIKTRGQQVTLSCSPISGHRSVSWYQQTPGQGLQFLFEYFSETQRNKGNFPGRFSGRQFSNSRSEMNVSTLELGDSALYLCASSLAWGREDEAFFGQGTRLTVV.

The CDR3 DNA is TGCAGTGTCCAGAGCTCCTATAATTCACCCCTCCACTTT. This gives the protein CSVQSSYNSPLHF. V is TRBV20-1 and J is TRBJ1-6; D is uncertain. The CDR3 has 13 residues. Germline V CDR1 and CDR2: DFQATT, SNEGSKA (reference sequence). The germline V and J ends were trimmed by 7 bases and 0 bases, with 7 bases remaining between them.

This clonotype was found a few times. This chain uses TRBV5-1 with TRBJ1-3; 7 bases are shared with TRBD1. V shed 2 bases, J shed 6 bases, and the junction held 8 bases outside the gene matches. Germline lookup yields CDR1 SGHRS and CDR2 YFSETQ. The CDR3 is made up of 15 amino acids. The DNA for the CDR3 is TGCGCCAGCAGCTTCACAGGGGTTTCGGCAAACACCATATATTTT. It translates to CASSFTGVSANTIYF.

This clonotype appeared a few times. The chain combines TRBV10-3 with TRBJ1-1, with 7 positions matching TRBD1. Unmatched junction bases numbered 2, after V lost 4 bases and J lost 6 bases. In germline, CDR1 is ENHRY, CDR2 SYGVKD. The CDR3 is 12 residues long. CDR3 in amino acids: CAISGQGPEAFF. The CDR3 nucleotides read TGTGCCATCAGTGGACAGGGCCCTGAAGCTTTCTTT.

J is TRBJ2-5 and V is TRBV29-1; D not certain. CDR1 is SQVTM and CDR2 is ANQGSEA in the germline V gene. V was clipped by 3 bases and J by 1 base, with 12 bases between them. This CDR3 comprises 14 residues. The CDR3: CSVEFSTAQETQYF. CDR3 nucleotide sequence: TGCAGCGTTGAGTTTTCGACTGCCCAAGAGACCCAGTACTTC.

This clonotype was observed at least ten times. The chain uses TRBV7-2 and TRBJ2-3, with D tentatively TRBD1 (5 bases). Trimming removed 5 bases at V and 2 bases at J, with 11 bases between. The length of the CDR3 is 14 residues. Per the germline V gene, CDR1 is SGHTA and CDR2 is FQGNSA. The DNA of the CDR3 is TGTGCCAGCAGCATTGACAGAGTCACAGATACGCAGTATTTT. As protein: CASSIDRVTDTQYF.

In its sample, this clonotype was seen a few times. V is TRBV24-1 and J is TRBJ1-5; TRBD1 matches at 7 bases. The J segment lost 4 bases and the V segment lost 8 bases, leaving 13 bases of the junction unmatched. This CDR3 has 16 amino acids. The V gene's germline CDR1 is KGHDR and CDR2 SFDVKD. DNA of the CDR3: TGTGCCACCAATGAGGTCGACAGGGTTCAAAATCAGCCCCAGCATTTT. Translation: CATNEVDRVQNQPQHF.

The chain employs TRBV4-2 and TRBJ2-3, with D perhaps assigned TRBD1 or TRBD2 (6 bases each). Germline V lookup: CDR1 LGHNA, CDR2 YNFKEQ. The CDR3 totals 15 residues. V lost 5 bases and J 6 bases, leaving 18 bases between the germline ends. CDR3 sequence (DNA): TGTGCCAGCAGCAGAGGGGGGCGGCCGCGGGATACGCAGTATTTT. Its translation: CASSRGGRPRDTQYF.

There are a few counts of this clonotype. The chain carries TRBV27 and TRBJ2-1, with 12 bases lining up with TRBD1. The germline V gene encodes CDR1 MNHEY and CDR2 SMNVEV (reference sequence). The trim removed 4 bases at V and 9 bases at J, leaving 10 bases unmatched. The CDR3 extends over 16 amino acids. CDR3 protein: CASSYREGQGAREQFF. The CDR3 DNA reads TGTGCCAGCAGTTACCGTGAGGGACAGGGGGCGCGTGAGCAGTTCTTC.

This clonotype showed up just a few times. The rearrangement joins TRBV28 to TRBJ2-7; D is possibly TRBD2 (6 bases). The germline gives CDR1 MDHEN, CDR2 SYDVKM. The ends were cut back, 1 base at V and 12 bases at J, with 19 bases in the middle. This CDR3 spans 14 amino acids. CDR3 loop: CASSLSGGGSLSYF. The CDR3 DNA reads as TGTGCCAGCAGTTTATCTGGGGGAGGTTCCCTTTCGTACTTC.

This clonotype occurred many times. CDR3: CASSPRASSGANVLTF. The CDR3 DNA is TGTGCCAGCAGCCCAAGGGCGAGCTCTGGGGCCAACGTCCTGACTTTC. The chain links TRBV7-2 to TRBJ2-6; no firm D call. The V gene lost 5 bases and the J gene lost 0 bases, with 11 bases spanning the gap. The CDR3 extends over 16 amino acids. The V gene's germline CDR1 is SGHTA and CDR2 FQGNSA.

This clonotype occurred many times. J is TRBJ2-7 and V is TRBV5-1; no clear D. The CDR3 runs to 13 residues. CDR1 SGHRS and CDR2 YFSETQ come from the germline V gene. The V gene lost 2 bases and the J gene lost 7 bases, with 13 bases spanning the gap. CDR3 sequence: CASSFGRHTEQYF. The CDR3, as DNA: TGCGCCAGCAGCTTTGGTCGCCATACGGAGCAGTACTTC.

V usage is TRBV10-3 and J usage is TRBJ2-1; 8 bases are shared with TRBD2. The CDR3 consists of 16 residues. The V segment lost 4 bases and the J segment 2 bases; nucleotides outside the gene matches: 7. Germline V gene data show CDR1 as ENHRY and CDR2 as SYGVKD. Here the CDR3 reads CAISALLADTYNEQFF. As DNA, the CDR3 is TGTGCCATCAGTGCCCTACTAGCGGACACCTACAATGAGCAGTTCTTC.

The chain recombines TRBV12-3 or TRBV12-4 with TRBJ2-2; 8 positions match TRBD2. The CDR3 contains 15 residues. Germline trimming cut 5 bases from V and 2 bases from J; bases unmatched to any gene: 4. For the CDR3, the DNA is TGTGCCAGCAGTCACAGCGGGAGAAACACCGGGGAGCTGTTTTTT. Amino acid sequence: CASSHSGRNTGELFF.

This clonotype has a handful of counts. This chain links TRBV4-1 with TRBJ2-1; no definite D call. V was pared by 4 bases and J by 8 bases, with 12 bases between. The CDR3 extends over 13 amino acids. Germline V CDR1 and CDR2: MGHRA, YSYEKL. The CDR3 is CASSLRVVDEQFF. DNA of the CDR3: TGCGCCAGCAGCCTTCGGGTGGTCGATGAGCAGTTCTTC.

This clonotype has more than one count but fewer than ten. J is TRBJ2-7 and V is TRBV20-1; D might be TRBD2 (5 bases). V lost 3 bases, J lost 2 bases, and 11 bases lay in between. Germline V gene data show CDR1 as DFQATT and CDR2 as SNEGSKA (reference sequence). The CDR3 has 13 amino acids. CDR3 in amino acids: CSASGSGTYEQYF. The CDR3 DNA follows: TGCAGTGCTAGTGGCAGCGGAACCTACGAGCAGTACTTC.

This clonotype was seen a handful of times. The rearrangement joins TRBV6-5 to TRBJ1-1; 7 positions match TRBD1. CDR1 is MNHEY and CDR2 is SVGAGI in the germline V gene. The CDR3 runs to 13 residues. V trimming: 3 bases; J trimming: 7 bases; junction bases outside the gene matches: 5. CDR3 sequence reads: CASSYVTGREAFF. In nucleotides, the CDR3 is TGTGCCAGCAGTTATGTGACAGGGCGTGAAGCTTTCTTT.

This clonotype was picked up a small number of times. CDR3 loop: CASSLMAGTRYEQYF. The CDR3 nucleotides are TGTGCCAGCAGCCTCATGGCCGGCACCCGCTACGAGCAGTACTTC. The V and J genes are TRBV7-9 and TRBJ2-7; D gene ambiguous. The CDR3 runs 15 residues. V was shortened by 5 bases and J by 3 bases, with 17 bases between the two germline ends. The germline gives CDR1 SEHNR, CDR2 FQNEAQ (reference sequence). Looking up the rest from reference TRBV7-9 and TRBJ2-7 gives the full variable domain: DTGVSQNPRHKITKRGQNVTFRCDPISEHNRLYWYRQTLGQGPEFLTYFQNEAQLEKSRLLSDRFSAERPKGSFSTLEIQRTEQGDSAMYLCASSLMAGTRYEQYFGPGTRLTVT.

This clonotype has a count of ten or more. The J gene is TRBJ2-2, the V gene TRBV29-1, with D possibly being TRBD1 (6 bases). The CDR3 is 14 amino acids. The germline V gene has CDR1 SQVTM and CDR2 ANQGSEA. V dropped 7 bases and J dropped 2 bases, with 14 bases sitting between them. CDR3 in amino acids: CSASQGINTGELFF. The CDR3 DNA sequence: TGCAGCGCCAGCCAGGGGATCAACACCGGGGAGCTGTTTTTT.

V usage is TRBV5-1 and J usage is TRBJ2-2, with D perhaps being TRBD1 or TRBD2 (5 bases each). CDR3 length equals 15 residues. With 4 bases removed from V and 0 bases from J, the gap between germline ends came to 10 bases. CDR1 and CDR2 from the germline V gene are SGHRS and YFSETQ. The CDR3 spells CASSEGIANTGELFF. CDR3 coding DNA: TGCGCCAGCAGCGAGGGGATTGCGAACACCGGGGAGCTGTTTTTT.

In this sample, this clonotype turned up a few times. The rearrangement uses TRBV12-5 and TRBJ2-1, with 7 bases aligning to TRBD1. Germline V gene sequence: CDR1 LGHNT, CDR2 FRNRAP. The junction had 5 bases not matched to a gene; V was cut back by 0 bases and J by 3 bases. The CDR3 contains 16 residues. CDR3 sequence (DNA): TGTGCTAGTGGTTTGGTGTTAGGACAGGTCTACAATGAGCAGTTCTTC. Its protein is CASGLVLGQVYNEQFF.